Sequencing of this T cell receptor beta chain was carried out in a study of blood T cells in healthy people across ages. The overall study: Per two T cells, template switching captured roughly one barcoded beta molecule. Study observations and caveats: Naive T cell percentage showed a strong correlation with the diversity of TCR beta. A roughly linear age-dependent decrease characterized TCR beta diversity per million T cells.

Sample-barcoded 5' priming and a J-beta primer mix drove a second PCR of about 7 to 12 cycles. TCRdb re-derived calls from the 5' RACE reads in MiXCR, one entry per CDR3 protein. The data show approximately 670,000 distinct CDR3 sequences, 40% to 45% seen once. Comments on this clonotype: The target antigen is unknown.

Donors were systemically healthy Caucasian individuals from Russia aged about 6 to 90 years. Sequences were obtained from blood. The TCR originated in a man older than 75 in good health.

The CDR3, as DNA: TGTGCCAGCAGTGCGTCGGACAGGGTGGGCTACGAGCAGTACTTC. It codes for CASSASDRVGYEQYF. The chain is built from TRBV6-1 and TRBJ2-7, with 8 bases aligning to TRBD1. The germline V gene encodes CDR1 MNHNS and CDR2 SASEGT. This CDR3 contains 15 residues. The V segment lost 4 bases and the J segment 3 bases; nucleotides outside the gene matches: 8.